This T cell receptor (beta chain) was recorded in a study of blood T cell repertoires in COVID-19. Overall study: T cells, B-cell-depleted T cells, or PBMCs provided the cDNA or gDNA that served as material.

Original processing notes: Estimated nucleated cell counts came from reference gene primer amplification. TCRdb's table, derived via immunoSEQ multiplex PCR, lists solely in-frame clones and lacks some. V and J calls and clone size come straight from that table; D and trimming were deduced from the DNA. The repertoire includes around 200,000 clones, 70% to 90% of them detected once, and around 3% sits in the top ten. V was shortened by 4 bases and J by 0 bases, with 17 bases between the two germline ends. CDR1 SGHRS and CDR2 YFSETQ come from the germline V gene. The CDR3 runs 16 residues. Sequencing used peripheral blood. The sequence was obtained from a man between 60 and 75 years old with acute or convalescent COVID-19. The chain joins TRBV5-1 to TRBJ2-7, with TRBD1 as a possible D gene (6 bases). CDR3 nucleotide sequence: TGCGCCAGCAGCACCACCGGGACACGAAGCTCCTACGAGCAGTACTTC. Encoded protein: CASSTTGTRSSYEQYF.